This T cell receptor beta chain was captured by sequencing in a study of T cells after posttransplantation cyclophosphamide. Assay: immunoSEQ multiplex PCR; the TCRdb copy retains only in-frame clones and omits some. There are around 34,000 clones in the sample, none observed a single time. This clone was recorded at least ten times. Sequencing input: PBMCs. The sequence derives from a woman aged 45-60 years in good health and a related stem cell transplant donor.

CDR3 DNA sequence: TGTGCCAGTTGGACAGGCTGGGACACCGGGGAGCTGTTTTTT. Residues: CASWTGWDTGELFF. V gene TRBV19 combines with J gene TRBJ2-2; 7 nucleotides line up with TRBD1. V was clipped by 8 bases and J by 3 bases; unmatched bases: 6. From germline, CDR1 is LNHDA and CDR2 SQIVND (reference sequence). The CDR3 totals 14 residues.